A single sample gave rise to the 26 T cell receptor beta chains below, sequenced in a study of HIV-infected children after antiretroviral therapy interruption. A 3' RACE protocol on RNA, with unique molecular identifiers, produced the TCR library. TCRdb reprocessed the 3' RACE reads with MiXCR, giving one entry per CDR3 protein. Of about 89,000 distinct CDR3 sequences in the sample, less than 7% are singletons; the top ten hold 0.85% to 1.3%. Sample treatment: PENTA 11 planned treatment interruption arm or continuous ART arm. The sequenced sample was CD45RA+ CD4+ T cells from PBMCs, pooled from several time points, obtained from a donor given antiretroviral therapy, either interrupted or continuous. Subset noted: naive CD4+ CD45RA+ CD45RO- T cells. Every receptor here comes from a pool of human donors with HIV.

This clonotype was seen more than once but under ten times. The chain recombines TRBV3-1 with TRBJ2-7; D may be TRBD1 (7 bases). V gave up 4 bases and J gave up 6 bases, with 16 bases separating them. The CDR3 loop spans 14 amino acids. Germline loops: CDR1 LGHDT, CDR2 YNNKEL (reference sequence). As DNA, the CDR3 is TGTGCCAGCAGCCGGTCAGGGGGGCCGTTCGAGCAGTACTTC. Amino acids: CASSRSGGPFEQYF.

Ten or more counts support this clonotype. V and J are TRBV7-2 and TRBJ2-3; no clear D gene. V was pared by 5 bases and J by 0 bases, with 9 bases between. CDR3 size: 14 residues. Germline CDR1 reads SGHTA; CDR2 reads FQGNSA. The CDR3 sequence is CASSKPVSTDTQYF. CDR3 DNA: TGTGCCAGCAGCAAACCGGTTAGCACAGATACGCAGTATTTT.

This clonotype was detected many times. The CDR3 sequence: CATSAGKEKSEQFF. DNA of the CDR3: TGTGCCACCAGTGCAGGAAAGGAAAAATCTGAGCAGTTCTTC. The chain links TRBV24-1 to TRBJ2-1, with D hard to call. This CDR3 comprises 14 residues. Trimming took off 5 bases at V and 9 bases at J, with 16 bases between the two ends. Germline V CDR1 and CDR2: KGHDR, SFDVKD.

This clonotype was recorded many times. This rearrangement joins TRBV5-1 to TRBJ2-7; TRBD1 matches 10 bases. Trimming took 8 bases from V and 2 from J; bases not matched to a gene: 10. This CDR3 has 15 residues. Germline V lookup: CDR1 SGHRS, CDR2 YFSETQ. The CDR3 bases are TGCGCCAGTACCCTGGGACAGGGGTTTGCCTACGAGCAGTACTTC. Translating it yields CASTLGQGFAYEQYF.

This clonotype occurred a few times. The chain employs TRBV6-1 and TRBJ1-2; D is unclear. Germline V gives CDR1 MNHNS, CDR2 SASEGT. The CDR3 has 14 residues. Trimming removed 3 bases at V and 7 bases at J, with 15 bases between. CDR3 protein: CASSEVADTGGYTF. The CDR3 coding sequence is TGTGCCAGCAGTGAGGTGGCAGATACTGGTGGCTACACCTTC.

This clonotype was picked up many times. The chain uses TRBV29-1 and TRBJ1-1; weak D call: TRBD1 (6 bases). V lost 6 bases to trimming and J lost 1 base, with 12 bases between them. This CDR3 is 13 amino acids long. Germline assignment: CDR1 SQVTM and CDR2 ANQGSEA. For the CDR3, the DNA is TGCAGCGTCGCCGGACAGCAGAACACTGAAGCTTTCTTT. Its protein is CSVAGQQNTEAFF. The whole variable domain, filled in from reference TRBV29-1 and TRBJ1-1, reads SAVISQKPSRDICQRGTSLTIQCQVDSQVTMMFWYRQQPGQSLTLIATANQGSEATYESGFVIDKFPISRPNLTFSTLTVSNMSPEDSSIYLCSVAGQQNTEAFFGQGTRLTVV.

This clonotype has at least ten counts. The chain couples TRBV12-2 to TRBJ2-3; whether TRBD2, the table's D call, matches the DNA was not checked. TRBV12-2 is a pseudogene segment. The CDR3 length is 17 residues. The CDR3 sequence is CASRPRVAGGCTDTQYF. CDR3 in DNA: TGTGCAAGTCGCCCCCGGGTAGCGGGGGGGTGCACAGATACGCAGTATTTT.

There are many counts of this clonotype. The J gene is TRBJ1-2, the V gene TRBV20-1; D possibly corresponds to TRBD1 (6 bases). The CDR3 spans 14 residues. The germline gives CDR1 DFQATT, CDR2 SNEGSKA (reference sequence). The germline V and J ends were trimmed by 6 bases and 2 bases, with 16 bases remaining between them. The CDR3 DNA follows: TGCAGTGCCCGGACAGTAGCCTTGAACTATGGCTACACCTTC. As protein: CSARTVALNYGYTF.

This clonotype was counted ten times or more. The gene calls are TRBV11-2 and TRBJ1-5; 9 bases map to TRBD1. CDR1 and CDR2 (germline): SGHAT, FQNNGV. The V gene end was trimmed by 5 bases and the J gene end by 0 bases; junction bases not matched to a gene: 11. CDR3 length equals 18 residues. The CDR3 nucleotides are TGTGCCAGCAGCCCGTCCGGGACAGGGCTGTATAGCAATCAGCCCCAGCATTTT. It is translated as CASSPSGTGLYSNQPQHF.

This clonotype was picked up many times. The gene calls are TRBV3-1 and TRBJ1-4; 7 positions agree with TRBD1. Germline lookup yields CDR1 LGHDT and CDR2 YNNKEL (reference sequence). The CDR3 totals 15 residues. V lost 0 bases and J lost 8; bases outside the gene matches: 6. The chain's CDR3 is CASSQDPGQSEKLFF. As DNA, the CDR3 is TGTGCCAGCAGCCAAGACCCGGGACAGAGCGAAAAACTGTTTTTT.

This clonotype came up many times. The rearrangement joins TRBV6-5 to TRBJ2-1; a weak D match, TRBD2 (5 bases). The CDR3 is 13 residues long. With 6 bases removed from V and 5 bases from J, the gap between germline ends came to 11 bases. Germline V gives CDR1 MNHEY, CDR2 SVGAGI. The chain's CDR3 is CASSRDLNNEQFF. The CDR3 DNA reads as TGTGCCAGCAGCCGGGATTTAAACAATGAGCAGTTCTTC.

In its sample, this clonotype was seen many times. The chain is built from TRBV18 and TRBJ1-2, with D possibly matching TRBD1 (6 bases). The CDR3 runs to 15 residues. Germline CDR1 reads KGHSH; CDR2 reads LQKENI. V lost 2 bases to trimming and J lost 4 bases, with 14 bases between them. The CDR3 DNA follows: TGTGCCAGCTCACCAAACACCGGGACAATCTATGGCTACACCTTC. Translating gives CASSPNTGTIYGYTF. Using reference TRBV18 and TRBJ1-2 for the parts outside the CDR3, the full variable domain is NAGVMQNPRHLVRRRGQEARLRCSPMKGHSHVYWYRQLPEEGLKFMVYLQKENIIDESGMPKERFSAEFPKEGPSILRIQQVVRGDSAAYFCASSPNTGTIYGYTFGSGTRLTVV.

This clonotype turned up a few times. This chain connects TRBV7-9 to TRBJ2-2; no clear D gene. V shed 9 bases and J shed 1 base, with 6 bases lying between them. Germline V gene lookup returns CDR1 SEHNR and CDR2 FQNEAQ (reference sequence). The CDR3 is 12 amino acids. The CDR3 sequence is CARSRNTGELFF. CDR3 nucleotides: TGTGCCAGGAGCAGGAACACCGGGGAGCTGTTTTTT.

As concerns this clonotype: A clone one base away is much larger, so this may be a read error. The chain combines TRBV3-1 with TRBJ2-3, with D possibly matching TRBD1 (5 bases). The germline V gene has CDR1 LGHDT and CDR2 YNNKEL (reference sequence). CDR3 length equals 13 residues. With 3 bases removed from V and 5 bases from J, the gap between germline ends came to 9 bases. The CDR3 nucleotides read TGTGCCAGCAGCCATGTCACAGGAGATACGCAGTATTTT. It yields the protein CASSHVTGDTQYF.

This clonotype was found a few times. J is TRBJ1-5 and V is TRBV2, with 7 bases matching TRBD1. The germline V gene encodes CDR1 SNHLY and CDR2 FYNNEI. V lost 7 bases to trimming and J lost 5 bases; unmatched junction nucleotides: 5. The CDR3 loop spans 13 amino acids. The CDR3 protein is CASTRQGYQPQHF. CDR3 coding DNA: TGTGCCAGCACGAGACAGGGCTATCAGCCCCAGCATTTT.

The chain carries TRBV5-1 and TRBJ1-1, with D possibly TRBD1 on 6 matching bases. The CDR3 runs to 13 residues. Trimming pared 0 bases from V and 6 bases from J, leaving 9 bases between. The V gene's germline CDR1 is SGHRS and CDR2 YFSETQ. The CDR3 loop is CASSLAGAPEAFF. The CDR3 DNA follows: TGCGCCAGCAGCTTGGCAGGGGCCCCTGAAGCTTTCTTT.

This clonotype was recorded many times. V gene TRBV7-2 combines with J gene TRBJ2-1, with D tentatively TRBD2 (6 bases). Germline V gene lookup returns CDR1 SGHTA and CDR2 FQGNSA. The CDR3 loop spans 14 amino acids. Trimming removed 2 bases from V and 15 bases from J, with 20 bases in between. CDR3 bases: TGTGCCAGCAGCTTACCTAGGGGACTTCCTGAGGGGTTCTTC. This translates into CASSLPRGLPEGFF.

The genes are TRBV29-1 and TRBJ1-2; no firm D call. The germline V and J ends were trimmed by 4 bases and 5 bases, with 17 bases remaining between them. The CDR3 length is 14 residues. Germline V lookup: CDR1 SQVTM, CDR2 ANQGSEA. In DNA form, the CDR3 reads TGCAGCGTTGTCGTGACGCGCAGCTCGTATGGCTACACCTTC. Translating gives CSVVVTRSSYGYTF. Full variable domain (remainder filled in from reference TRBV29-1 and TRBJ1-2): SAVISQKPSRDICQRGTSLTIQCQVDSQVTMMFWYRQQPGQSLTLIATANQGSEATYESGFVIDKFPISRPNLTFSTLTVSNMSPEDSSIYLCSVVVTRSSYGYTFGSGTRLTVV.

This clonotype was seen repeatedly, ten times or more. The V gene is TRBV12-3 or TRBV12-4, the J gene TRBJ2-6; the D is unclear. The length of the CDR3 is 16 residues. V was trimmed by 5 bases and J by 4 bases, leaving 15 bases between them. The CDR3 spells CASSPVTTAGANVLTF. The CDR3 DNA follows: TGTGCCAGCAGTCCCGTAACCACCGCGGGGGCCAACGTCCTGACTTTC.

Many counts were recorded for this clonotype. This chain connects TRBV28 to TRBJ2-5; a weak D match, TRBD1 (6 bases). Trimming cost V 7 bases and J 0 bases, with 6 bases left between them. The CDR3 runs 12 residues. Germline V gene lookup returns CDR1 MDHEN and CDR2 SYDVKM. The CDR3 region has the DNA TGTGCCAGCACAGGGGACCAAGAGACCCAGTACTTC. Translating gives CASTGDQETQYF.

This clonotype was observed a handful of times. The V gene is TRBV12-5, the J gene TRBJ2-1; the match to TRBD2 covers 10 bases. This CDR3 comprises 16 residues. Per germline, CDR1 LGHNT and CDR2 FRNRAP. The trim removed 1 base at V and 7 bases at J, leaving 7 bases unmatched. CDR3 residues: CASGLGSGGARNEQFF. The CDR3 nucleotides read TGTGCTAGTGGTTTGGGGAGCGGGGGGGCGCGTAATGAGCAGTTCTTC. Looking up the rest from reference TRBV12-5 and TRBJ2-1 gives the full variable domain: DARVTQTPRHKVTEMGQEVTMRCQPILGHNTVFWYRQTMMQGLELLAYFRNRAPLDDSGMPKDRFSAEMPDATLATLKIQPSEPRDSAVYFCASGLGSGGARNEQFFGPGTRLTVL.

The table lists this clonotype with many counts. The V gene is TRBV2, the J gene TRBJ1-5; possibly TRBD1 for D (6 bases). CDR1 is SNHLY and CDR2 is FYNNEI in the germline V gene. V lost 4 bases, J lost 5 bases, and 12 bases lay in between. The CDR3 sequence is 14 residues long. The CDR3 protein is CASSVQGKDQPQHF. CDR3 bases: TGTGCCAGCAGTGTGCAGGGGAAGGATCAGCCCCAGCATTTT.

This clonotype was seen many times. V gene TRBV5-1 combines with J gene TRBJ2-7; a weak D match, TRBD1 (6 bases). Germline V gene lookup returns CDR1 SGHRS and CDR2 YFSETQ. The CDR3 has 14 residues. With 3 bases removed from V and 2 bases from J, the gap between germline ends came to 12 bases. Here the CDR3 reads CASSSGTPTYEQYF. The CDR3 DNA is TGCGCCAGCAGCTCCGGGACACCTACCTACGAGCAGTACTTC.

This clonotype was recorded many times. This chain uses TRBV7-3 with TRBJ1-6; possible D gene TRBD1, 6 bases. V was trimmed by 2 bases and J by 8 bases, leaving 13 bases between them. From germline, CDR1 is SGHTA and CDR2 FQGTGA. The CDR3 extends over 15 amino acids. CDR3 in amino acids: CASSLGQRGYSPLHF. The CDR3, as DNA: TGTGCCAGCAGCTTAGGACAGAGGGGGTATTCACCCCTCCACTTT. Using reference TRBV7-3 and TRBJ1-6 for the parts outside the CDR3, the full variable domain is GAGVSQTPSNKVTEKGKYVELRCDPISGHTALYWYRQSLGQGPEFLIYFQGTGAADDSGLPNDRFFAVRPEGSVSTLKIQRTERGDSAVYLCASSLGQRGYSPLHFGNGTRLTVT.

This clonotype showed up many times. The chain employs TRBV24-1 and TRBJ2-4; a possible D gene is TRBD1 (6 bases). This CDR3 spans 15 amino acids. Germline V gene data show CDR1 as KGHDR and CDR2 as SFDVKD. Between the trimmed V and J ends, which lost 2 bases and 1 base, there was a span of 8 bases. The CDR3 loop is CATSDSTGAKNIQYF. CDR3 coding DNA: TGTGCCACCAGTGATTCTACAGGGGCCAAAAACATTCAGTACTTC.

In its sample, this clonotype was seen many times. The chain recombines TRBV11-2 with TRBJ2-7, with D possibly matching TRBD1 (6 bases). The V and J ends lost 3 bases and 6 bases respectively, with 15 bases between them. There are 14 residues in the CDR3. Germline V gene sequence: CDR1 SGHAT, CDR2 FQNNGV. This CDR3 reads CASSFYQGLVEQYF. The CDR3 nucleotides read TGTGCCAGCAGCTTTTATCAGGGGCTGGTCGAGCAGTACTTC.